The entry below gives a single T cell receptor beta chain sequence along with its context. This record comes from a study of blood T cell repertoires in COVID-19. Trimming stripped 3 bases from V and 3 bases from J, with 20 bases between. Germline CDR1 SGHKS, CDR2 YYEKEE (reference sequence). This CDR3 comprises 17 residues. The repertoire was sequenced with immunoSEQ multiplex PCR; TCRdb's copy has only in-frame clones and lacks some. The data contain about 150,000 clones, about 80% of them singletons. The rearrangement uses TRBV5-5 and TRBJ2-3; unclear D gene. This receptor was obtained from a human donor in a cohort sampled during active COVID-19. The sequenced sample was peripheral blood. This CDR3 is CASSWYRDRHGTDTQYF. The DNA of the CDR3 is TGTGCCAGCAGCTGGTATAGAGACCGACACGGTACAGATACGCAGTATTTT.